The 29 T cell receptor beta chains below all came from one sample that was sequenced in a study of early T cells in non-severe SARS-CoV-2 infection (dated by TCRdb to the early 2020s). Library preparation was by 5' RACE. TCRdb shows the sequencer as NextSeq 500. TCRdb reran the public reads through fastp at Q25 and MiXCR, keeping productive beta chains. All rows with the same CDR3 protein become a single entry with the most common DNA and genes. This sample has 52,000 or so distinct CDR3 sequences in its table, and approximately 6.3% of those were observed once. The ten biggest clones cover roughly 6% of the sample. The material sequenced was whole blood, taken at baseline. The receptor source for this set is an adult who was a healthcare worker with PCR-confirmed SARS-CoV-2 infection or an uninfected control (not recorded which).

This clonotype was seen many times. The chain's CDR3 is CSASDRGHTDTQYF. The CDR3 nucleotides are TGCAGTGCTTCCGACAGGGGGCACACAGATACGCAGTATTTT. The chain has TRBV20-1 and TRBJ2-3, with 10 bases lining up with TRBD1. J was trimmed by 2 bases and V by 5 bases; bases with no gene match: 4. From germline, CDR1 is DFQATT and CDR2 SNEGSKA (reference sequence). This CDR3 is 14 amino acids long.

At least ten counts were recorded for this clonotype. The chain joins TRBV6-2 or TRBV6-3 to TRBJ2-7; D is unresolved. Germline lookup yields CDR1 MNHEY and CDR2 SVGEGT. The CDR3 totals 14 residues. V lost 6 bases and J lost 7, with 19 bases in between. The CDR3: CASRQRTNLGEQYF. The CDR3 coding sequence is TGTGCCAGCAGGCAGCGAACGAATCTAGGGGAGCAGTACTTC.

This clonotype has a handful of counts. This chain uses TRBV27 with TRBJ2-7; 7 bases map to TRBD1. CDR3 size: 14 residues. Trimming removed 5 bases from V and 2 bases from J; junction bases left unmatched: 6. CDR1 and CDR2 (germline): MNHEY, SMNVEV (reference sequence). The CDR3 reads CASSPRDRAYEQYF. The CDR3, as DNA: TGTGCCAGCAGTCCCCGGGACAGAGCCTACGAGCAGTACTTC.

This clonotype was observed a few times. The rearrangement links TRBV7-2 to TRBJ2-5; D might be TRBD1 (7 bases). Germline V gene lookup returns CDR1 SGHTA and CDR2 FQGNSA. Trimming left V 3 bases short and J 1 base short, with 9 bases between. The CDR3 totals 14 residues. The CDR3 reads CASSFQGGQETQYF. DNA for the CDR3: TGTGCCAGCAGCTTTCAGGGGGGCCAAGAGACCCAGTACTTC.

To note about this clonotype: This CDR3 is missing its conserved last phenylalanine or tryptophan, likely due to a read error. This rearrangement joins TRBV9 to TRBJ2-2; TRBD1 might be the D (5 bases). Germline V lookup: CDR1 SGDLS, CDR2 YYNGEE. V was shortened by 4 bases and J by 5 bases, with 12 bases between the two germline ends. The CDR3 extends over 14 amino acids. The CDR3 DNA is TGTGCCAGCAGCACCTCGCCAGGGACCGGGGAGCTGTTTTCT. Protein product: CASSTSPGTGELFS.

This clonotype was observed a handful of times. J is TRBJ2-3 and V is TRBV28; weak D call: TRBD1 (5 bases). The CDR3 length is 17 residues. With 7 bases removed from V and 0 bases from J, the gap between germline ends came to 20 bases. Germline CDR1 and CDR2: MDHEN and SYDVKM. In DNA, the CDR3 is TGTGCCAGCAACAGGATAAAAAAAACCCTTAGCACAGATACGCAGTATTTT. Translating gives CASNRIKKTLSTDTQYF.

DNA for the CDR3: TGTGCCAGCAGCCCCTACTCTAGCGGGGGGGCCTACAATGAGCAGTTCTTC. Translation: CASSPYSSGGAYNEQFF. The chain has TRBV4-2 and TRBJ2-1; 12 bases fit TRBD2. V lost 4 bases to trimming and J lost 2 bases; unmatched junction nucleotides: 6. Germline assignment: CDR1 LGHNA and CDR2 YNFKEQ. This CDR3 has 17 residues.

This chain uses TRBV6-6 with TRBJ2-5; perhaps TRBD2 as D (5 bases). The CDR3 contains 16 residues. The germline V gene encodes CDR1 MNHNY and CDR2 SVGAGI (reference sequence). V was clipped by 0 bases and J by 4 bases, with 15 bases between them. CDR3 loop: CASSYSSSQRGETQYF. In DNA form, the CDR3 reads TGTGCCAGCAGTTACTCCTCTAGCCAACGGGGAGAGACCCAGTACTTC.

The chain employs TRBV6-6 and TRBJ2-2; D call uncertain. The V end was cut by 6 bases, the J end by 6 bases, with 8 bases between. CDR1 is MNHNY, CDR2 SVGAGI, per germline (reference sequence). The CDR3 consists of 12 residues. The CDR3 loop reads CASRSGPGELFF. The CDR3 bases are TGTGCCAGCAGGAGTGGGCCCGGGGAGCTGTTTTTT.

CDR3 coding DNA: TGCGCCAGCAGCCATCGGAGCGTTACAGGGAACTACGAGCAGTACTTC. Translated, it gives CASSHRSVTGNYEQYF. The chain joins TRBV4-1 to TRBJ2-7, with a weak D call TRBD1 (6 bases). Germline CDR1 is MGHRA and CDR2 is YSYEKL. The V end was cut by 3 bases, the J end by 3 bases, with 18 bases between. This CDR3 spans 16 amino acids.

The table lists this clonotype with many counts. This chain joins TRBV30 and TRBJ1-2; D may be TRBD1 (6 bases). The ends were cut back, 8 bases at V and 4 bases at J, with 17 bases in the middle. This CDR3 region has 13 residues. In germline, CDR1 is GTSNPN, CDR2 SVGIG (reference sequence). The CDR3 spells CARKQTGGYGYTF. The CDR3 nucleotides read TGTGCCCGGAAGCAGACAGGCGGCTATGGCTACACCTTC.

In DNA form, the CDR3 reads TGTGCCAGCAGCTTAATGGGAGGGGAGCTGTTTTTT. Its translation: CASSLMGGELFF. This chain uses TRBV7-3 with TRBJ2-2; no reliable D call. Trimming took off 1 base at V and 8 bases at J, with 5 bases between the two ends. The length of the CDR3 is 12 residues. Germline V CDR1 and CDR2: SGHTA, FQGTGA. Full variable domain (outside the CDR3, taken from reference TRBV7-3 and TRBJ2-2): GAGVSQTPSNKVTEKGKYVELRCDPISGHTALYWYRQSLGQGPEFLIYFQGTGAADDSGLPNDRFFAVRPEGSVSTLKIQRTERGDSAVYLCASSLMGGELFFGEGSRLTVL.

This clonotype has only a few counts. The J gene is TRBJ1-3, the V gene TRBV15; 9 bases agree with TRBD1. Germline V gives CDR1 LNHNV, CDR2 YYDKDF (reference sequence). The CDR3 extends over 16 amino acids. V trimming: 3 bases; J trimming: 0 bases; junction bases outside the gene matches: 3. The CDR3 protein is CATSRDRGASGNTIYF. CDR3 coding DNA: TGTGCCACCAGCAGGGACAGGGGAGCCTCTGGAAACACCATATATTTT.

This clonotype was seen a handful of times. The chain employs TRBV20-1 and TRBJ1-5; 8 nucleotides align to TRBD1. The CDR3 totals 14 residues. After removal of 5 bases from V and 1 base from J, the junction contained 4 bases not matched to a gene. In germline, CDR1 is DFQATT, CDR2 SNEGSKA (reference sequence). The DNA of the CDR3 is TGCAGTGCTGAAACAGGGGGGAGCAATCAGCCCCAGCATTTT. It encodes CSAETGGSNQPQHF.

This clonotype turned up a few times. The chain uses TRBV2 and TRBJ1-5, with 7 positions matching TRBD1. The CDR3 has 15 amino acids. CDR1 and CDR2 (germline): SNHLY, FYNNEI. V gave up 4 bases and J gave up 6 bases; unmatched junction bases: 9. The CDR3 loop is CASSVVRGGVQPQHF. CDR3 coding DNA: TGTGCCAGCAGTGTTGTCAGGGGGGGTGTTCAGCCCCAGCATTTT.

The sample holds many counts of this clonotype. The chain is built from TRBV7-9 and TRBJ2-3; D is possibly TRBD1 or TRBD2 (5 bases each). The germline V and J ends were trimmed by 5 bases and 0 bases, with 18 bases remaining between them. There are 17 residues in the CDR3. CDR1 is SEHNR, CDR2 FQNEAQ, per germline (reference sequence). This CDR3 is CASSPSNGGPSTDTQYF. CDR3 nucleotide sequence: TGTGCCAGCAGCCCCTCTAATGGGGGACCTAGCACAGATACGCAGTATTTT.

The rearrangement links TRBV29-1 to TRBJ2-7; 8 bases map to TRBD2. Germline lookup yields CDR1 SQVTM and CDR2 ANQGSEA. V shed 8 bases, J shed 7 bases, and the junction held 13 bases outside the gene matches. The CDR3 runs to 13 residues. The CDR3 coding sequence is TGCAGCATAACTCGGGGGGGGCCGAGGGAGCAGTACTTC. This codes for CSITRGGPREQYF.

The sample holds many counts of this clonotype. The chain uses TRBV13 and TRBJ1-1; 8 bases map to TRBD1. The CDR3 consists of 15 residues. Losses at the gene ends were 6 bases for V and 6 bases for J; bases not matched to a gene: 12. CDR1 is PRHDT, CDR2 FYEKMQ, per germline (reference sequence). CDR3 in amino acids: CASSPLTGVLPEAFF. The CDR3 DNA follows: TGTGCCAGCAGTCCCTTGACAGGGGTACTACCTGAAGCTTTCTTT.

This clonotype was detected ten times or more. The CDR3: CASSFSGLTTDTQYF. CDR3 sequence (DNA): TGTGCCAGCAGTTTCTCCGGACTCACCACAGATACGCAGTATTTT. The chain links TRBV28 to TRBJ2-3, with a weak D call TRBD2 (5 bases). V was shortened by 3 bases and J by 2 bases, with 12 bases between the two germline ends. This CDR3 comprises 15 residues. Germline V gene lookup returns CDR1 MDHEN and CDR2 SYDVKM.

This clonotype was seen more than once but under ten times. The V call is TRBV5-1, the J call TRBJ2-5, with D possibly TRBD1 on 5 matching bases. Germline V gives CDR1 SGHRS, CDR2 YFSETQ. There are 13 residues in the CDR3. The ends were cut back, 4 bases at V and 5 bases at J, with 12 bases in the middle. The CDR3 sequence: CASSPAAGETQYF. DNA for the CDR3: TGCGCCAGCAGCCCCGCGGCAGGGGAGACCCAGTACTTC.

This clonotype has ten or more counts. J is TRBJ1-2 and V is TRBV19; D is possibly TRBD1 (5 bases). CDR3 length: 13 amino acids. Trimming stripped 5 bases from V and 2 bases from J, with 9 bases between. The germline V gene encodes CDR1 LNHDA and CDR2 SQIVND (reference sequence). The DNA for the CDR3 is TGTGCCAGTAGTTTGGGGCGAAACTATGGCTACACCTTC. It encodes CASSLGRNYGYTF.

This clonotype was seen more than once but under ten times. V gene TRBV28 combines with J gene TRBJ1-5, with 7 bases identical to TRBD1. V gave up 6 bases and J gave up 0 bases; unmatched junction bases: 8. Germline assignment: CDR1 MDHEN and CDR2 SYDVKM. This CDR3 region has 16 residues. The CDR3 DNA reads as TGTGCCAGCAGAAGGGACAGAAGTTATAGCAATCAGCCCCAGCATTTT. Translation: CASRRDRSYSNQPQHF. The full variable domain, with the rest looked up from reference TRBV28 and TRBJ1-5, is DVKVTQSSRYLVKRTGEKVFLECVQDMDHENMFWYRQDPGLGLRLIYFSYDVKMKEKGDIPEGYSVSREKKERFSLILESASTNQTSMYLCASRRDRSYSNQPQHFGDGTRLSIL.

J is TRBJ2-3 and V is TRBV7-2; D call uncertain. CDR3 length equals 15 residues. CDR1 SGHTA and CDR2 FQGNSA come from the germline V gene. Trimming removed 6 bases from V and 2 bases from J, with 15 bases in between. CDR3 amino acids: CASSQRTATTDTQYF. CDR3 coding DNA: TGTGCCAGCAGTCAACGGACGGCCACCACAGATACGCAGTATTTT.

This clonotype showed up many times. The chain combines TRBV4-2 with TRBJ1-2; a weak D match, TRBD1 (5 bases). Per germline, CDR1 LGHNA and CDR2 YNFKEQ. Trimming removed 0 bases from V and 3 bases from J, with 14 bases in between. The CDR3 length is 16 residues. CDR3 DNA sequence: TGTGCCAGCAGCCAAGATCTCCGAGGGACGTACTATGGCTACACCTTC. Its translation is CASSQDLRGTYYGYTF.

The rearrangement uses TRBV29-1 and TRBJ1-1, with D tentatively TRBD1 (6 bases). V shed 4 bases and J shed 3 bases, with 18 bases lying between them. Germline CDR1 is SQVTM and CDR2 is ANQGSEA. The CDR3 sequence is 15 residues long. The CDR3 reads CSVGGPSGMYTEAFF. The CDR3 coding sequence is TGCAGCGTTGGGGGGCCTTCGGGTATGTACACTGAAGCTTTCTTT.

This clonotype was observed a few times. The chain links TRBV28 to TRBJ2-6; D ambiguous. Germline values: CDR1 MDHEN, CDR2 SYDVKM. Trimming removed 7 bases from V and 0 bases from J, with 7 bases in between. The CDR3 is 14 amino acids. DNA for the CDR3: TGTGCCAGCAACGCAGTCTCTGGGGCCAACGTCCTGACTTTC. As protein: CASNAVSGANVLTF.

This clonotype was counted a few times. The rearrangement links TRBV6-5 to TRBJ2-7, with D possibly matching TRBD2 (6 bases). Germline assignment: CDR1 MNHEY and CDR2 SVGAGI. The CDR3 runs to 14 residues. The germline V and J ends were trimmed by 2 bases and 3 bases, with 11 bases remaining between them. CDR3 sequence (DNA): TGTGCCAGCAGTTACGACGGGAGTGACTACGAGCAGTACTTC. Protein sequence: CASSYDGSDYEQYF.

Turning to this clonotype: A single base separates this from a much larger clone, so it may be a read error. This chain connects TRBV5-1 to TRBJ2-7; 7 positions match TRBD1. Germline V lookup: CDR1 SGHRS, CDR2 YFSETQ. The CDR3 loop spans 13 amino acids. CDR3 in amino acids: CDSSLAGTDEQYF. The CDR3 nucleotides read TGCGACAGCAGCTTGGCCGGGACAGACGAGCAGTACTTC.

This clonotype was counted at least ten times. The V call is TRBV6-5, the J call TRBJ1-6; a weak D match, TRBD1 (6 bases). V was shortened by 6 bases and J by 10 bases, with 13 bases between the two germline ends. CDR3 length: 13 residues. CDR1 MNHEY and CDR2 SVGAGI come from the germline V gene. The CDR3 DNA reads TGTGCCAGCAGCCAAACAGGGTTATCACCCCTCCACTTT. Amino acids: CASSQTGLSPLHF.